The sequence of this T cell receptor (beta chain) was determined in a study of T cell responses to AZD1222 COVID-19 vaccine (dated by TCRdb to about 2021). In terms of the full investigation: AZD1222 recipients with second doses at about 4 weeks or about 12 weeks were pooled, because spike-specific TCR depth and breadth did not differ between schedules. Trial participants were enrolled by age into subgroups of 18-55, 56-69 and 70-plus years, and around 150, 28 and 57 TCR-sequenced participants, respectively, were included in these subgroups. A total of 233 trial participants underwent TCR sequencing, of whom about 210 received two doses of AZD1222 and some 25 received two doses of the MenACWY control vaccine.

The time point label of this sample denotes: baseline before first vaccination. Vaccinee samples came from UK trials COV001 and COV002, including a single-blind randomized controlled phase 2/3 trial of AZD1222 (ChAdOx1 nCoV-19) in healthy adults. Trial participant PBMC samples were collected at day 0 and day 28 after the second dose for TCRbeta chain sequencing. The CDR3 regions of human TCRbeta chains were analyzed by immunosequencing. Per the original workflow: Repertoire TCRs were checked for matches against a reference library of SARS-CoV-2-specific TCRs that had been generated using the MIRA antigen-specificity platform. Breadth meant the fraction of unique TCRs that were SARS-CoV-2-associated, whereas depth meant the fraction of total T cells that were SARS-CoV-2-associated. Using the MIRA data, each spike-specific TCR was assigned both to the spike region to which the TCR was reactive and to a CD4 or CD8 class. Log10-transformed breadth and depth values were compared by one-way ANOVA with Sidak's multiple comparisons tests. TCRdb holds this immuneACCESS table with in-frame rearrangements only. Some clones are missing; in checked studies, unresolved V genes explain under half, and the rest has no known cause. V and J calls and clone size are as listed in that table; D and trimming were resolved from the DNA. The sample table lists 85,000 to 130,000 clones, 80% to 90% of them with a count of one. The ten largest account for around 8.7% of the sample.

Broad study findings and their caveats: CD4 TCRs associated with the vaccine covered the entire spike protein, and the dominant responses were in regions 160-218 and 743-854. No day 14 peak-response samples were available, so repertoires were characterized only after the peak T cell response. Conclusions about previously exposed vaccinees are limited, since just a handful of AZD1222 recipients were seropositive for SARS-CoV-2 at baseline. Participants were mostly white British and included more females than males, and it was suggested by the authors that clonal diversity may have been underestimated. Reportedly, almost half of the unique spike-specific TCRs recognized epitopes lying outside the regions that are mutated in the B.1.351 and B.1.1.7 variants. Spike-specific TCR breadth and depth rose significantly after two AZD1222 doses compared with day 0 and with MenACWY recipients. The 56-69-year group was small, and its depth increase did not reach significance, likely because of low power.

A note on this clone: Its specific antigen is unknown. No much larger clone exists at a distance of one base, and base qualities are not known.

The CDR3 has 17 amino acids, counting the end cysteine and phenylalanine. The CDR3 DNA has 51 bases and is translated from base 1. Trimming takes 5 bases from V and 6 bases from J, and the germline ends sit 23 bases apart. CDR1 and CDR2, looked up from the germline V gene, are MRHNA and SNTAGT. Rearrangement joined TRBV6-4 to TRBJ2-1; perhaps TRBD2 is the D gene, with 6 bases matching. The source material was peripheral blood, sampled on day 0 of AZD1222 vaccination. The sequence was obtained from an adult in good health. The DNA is TGTGCCAGCAGTCCACTCGGAGGGACCCTCACGCGCAATGAGCAGTTCTTC. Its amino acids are CASSPLGGTLTRNEQFF.